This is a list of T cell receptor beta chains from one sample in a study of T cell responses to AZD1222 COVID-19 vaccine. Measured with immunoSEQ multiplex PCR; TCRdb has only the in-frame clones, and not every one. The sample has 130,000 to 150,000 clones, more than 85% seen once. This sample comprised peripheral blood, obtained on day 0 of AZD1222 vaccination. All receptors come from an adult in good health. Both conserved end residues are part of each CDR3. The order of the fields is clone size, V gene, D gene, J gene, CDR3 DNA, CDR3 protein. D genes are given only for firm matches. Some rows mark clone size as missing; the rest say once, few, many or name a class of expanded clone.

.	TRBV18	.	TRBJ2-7	TGTGCCAGCCCCGCTGCCTTACTAGGGGGGTCGGACACCTCCTACGAGCAGTACTTC	CASPAALLGGSDTSYEQYF
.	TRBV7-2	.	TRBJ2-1	TGTGCCAGCAGCCAAAGGGCTAATCGGGAGCAGTTCTTC	CASSQRANREQFF
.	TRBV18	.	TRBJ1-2	TGTGCCAGCTCACCTCCGGAGGGGTTCTATGGCTACACCTTC	CASSPPEGFYGYTF
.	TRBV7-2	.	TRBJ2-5	TGTGCCAGCAGATTGTTTCCGGGACTCCCGTCGGAGACCCAGTACTTC	CASRLFPGLPSETQYF
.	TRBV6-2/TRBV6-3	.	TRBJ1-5	TGTGCCAGCAGTTACTCGTATCGACGGCTCAATCAGCCCCAGCATTTT	CASSYSYRRLNQPQHF
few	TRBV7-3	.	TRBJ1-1	TGTGCCAGCAGCTTAAAGCCCGGGACAATGAACACTGAAGCTTTCTTT	CASSLKPGTMNTEAFF
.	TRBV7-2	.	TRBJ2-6	TGTGCCAGCAGCTTACCTCGGGACACCTCTGGGGCCAACGTCCTGACTTTC	CASSLPRDTSGANVLTF
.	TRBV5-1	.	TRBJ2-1	TGCGCCAGCAGCCACGGACAGAGCTCCTACAATGAGCAGTTCTTC	CASSHGQSSYNEQFF
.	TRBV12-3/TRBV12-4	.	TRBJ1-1	TGTGCCAGCAGTTTAGAGGGCCGTAAAGCTTTCTTT	CASSLEGRKAFF
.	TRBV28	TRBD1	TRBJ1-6	TGTGCCAGCAGTGCAACAGGGACAGGGGATTCACCCCTCCACTTT	CASSATGTGDSPLHF
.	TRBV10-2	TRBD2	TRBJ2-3	TGCGCCAGCAGTGACCTGGGACTAGCGGGAGGGGGTTTGACAGATACGCAGTATTTT	CASSDLGLAGGGLTDTQYF
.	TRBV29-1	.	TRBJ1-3	TGCAGCGTTGATACTGGAAACACCATATATTTT	CSVDTGNTIYF
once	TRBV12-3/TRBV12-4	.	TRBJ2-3	TGTGCCAGCGGGCTAGTTGCAGATACGCAGTATTTT	CASGLVADTQYF
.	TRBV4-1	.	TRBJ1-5	TGCGCCAGCAGCCGATCCCCGGACCCCCTAAGGGGAAGCAATCAGCCCCAGCATTTT	CASSRSPDPLRGSNQPQHF
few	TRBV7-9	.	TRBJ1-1	TGTGCCAGCAGCTTGGGGGTCGGGGACGGGAGCACTGAAGCTTTCTTT	CASSLGVGDGSTEAFF
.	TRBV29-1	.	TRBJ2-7	TGCAGCGTTGAAGTTGGCCAGGGAGTCAGAGAGCAGTACTTC	CSVEVGQGVREQYF
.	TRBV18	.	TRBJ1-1	TGTGCCAGCTCCCAGACATTGAACACTGAAGCTTTCTTT	CASSQTLNTEAFF
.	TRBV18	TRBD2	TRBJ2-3	TGTGCCAGCTCGTCGAACGGGGCAGCGGGGTTCACAGATACGCAGTATTTT	CASSSNGAAGFTDTQYF
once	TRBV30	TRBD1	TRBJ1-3	TGTGCCTGGACCTTAGGACAGGGAGTTTTCTCTGGAAACACCATATATTTT	CAWTLGQGVFSGNTIYF
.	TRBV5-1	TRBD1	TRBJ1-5	TGCGCCAGCAGCTTAGGGACAGGTAGCAATCAGCCCCAGCATTTT	CASSLGTGSNQPQHF
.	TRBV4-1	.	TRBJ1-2	TGCGCCAGCAGCCAAGCCCAGGGTGCCTATGGCTACACCTTC	CASSQAQGAYGYTF
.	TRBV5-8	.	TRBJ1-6	TGTGCCAGCAGCCTGGGTAAAGGCTCACCCCTCCACTTT	CASSLGKGSPLHF
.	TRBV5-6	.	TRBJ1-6	TGTGCCAGCAGCTCTTCCCGGGAGGGAGGGACTTATTCACCCCTCCACTTT	CASSSSREGGTYSPLHF
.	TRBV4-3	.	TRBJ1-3	TGCGCCAGCAGCCAGCGTCCCGAATATGGAAACACCATATATTTT	CASSQRPEYGNTIYF
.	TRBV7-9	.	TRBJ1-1	TGTGCCAGCAGCTTTTTGGCAGGGACTAGGGACACTGAAGCTTTCTTT	CASSFLAGTRDTEAFF
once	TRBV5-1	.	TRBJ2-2	TGCGCCAGCAGCTTGCTGGGGGGCGCCGTGGGTACCGGGGAGCTGTTTTTT	CASSLLGGAVGTGELFF
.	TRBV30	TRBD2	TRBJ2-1	TGTGCCTGGAGTCTACTAGCGGGAGTTGAGCAGTTCTTC	CAWSLLAGVEQFF
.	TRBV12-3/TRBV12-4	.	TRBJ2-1	TGTGCCAGCAGTTCCAGTCTCAATGAGCAGTTCTTC	CASSSSLNEQFF
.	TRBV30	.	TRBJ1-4	TGTGCCTGGAGTGCCATCGCCACAAAACTGTTTTTT	CAWSAIATKLFF
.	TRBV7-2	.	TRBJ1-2	TGTGCCAGCAGCCCCCAGTACAGTCAGTACTATGGCTACACCTTC	CASSPQYSQYYGYTF
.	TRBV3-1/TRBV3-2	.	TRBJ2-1	TGTGCCAGCAGCCAGGCTTCCGTGACCAGTGCGCAGTTCTTC	CASSQASVTSAQFF
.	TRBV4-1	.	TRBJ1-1	TGCGCCAGCAGCCAAGACCGACCCATGAACACTGAAGCTTTCTTT	CASSQDRPMNTEAFF
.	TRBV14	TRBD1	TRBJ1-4	TGTGCCAGCAGCCAGGGGACAGGGGTAGTTGAAAAACTGTTTTTT	CASSQGTGVVEKLFF
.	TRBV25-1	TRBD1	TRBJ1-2	TGTGCCAGCAGTGTGGGACAGGTTACCGGCTACACCTTC	CASSVGQVTGYTF
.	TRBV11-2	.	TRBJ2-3	TGTGCCAGCAGCGCCGTCTCCACCCCCGATACGCAGTATTTT	CASSAVSTPDTQYF
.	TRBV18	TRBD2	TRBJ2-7	TGTGCCAGCTCATCCGAGCGGGAGGAAATGGACGAGCAGTACTTC	CASSSEREEMDEQYF
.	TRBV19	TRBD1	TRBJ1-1	TGTGCCAGTAGTATAGGACAGGGGAGAGCTGAAGCTTTCTTT	CASSIGQGRAEAFF
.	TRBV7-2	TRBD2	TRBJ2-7	TGTGCCAGCAGACCGGGACTAGCGGGAGGGCAGTACTTC	CASRPGLAGGQYF
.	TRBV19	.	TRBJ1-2	TGTGCCAGTAGTATAAGAGGGGCCGGCTACACCTTC	CASSIRGAGYTF
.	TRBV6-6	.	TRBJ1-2	TGTGCCAGCAGTGCGATAGCGGGGGGCTATGGCTACACCTTC	CASSAIAGGYGYTF